The present TCR beta chain was sequenced within a study of naive and memory T cell subsets. Two oligonucleotides, mixed equimolar, formed the beta constant-region primer covering TRBC1 and TRBC2. TCRdb redid the calling of the UMI-ligation and nested PCR reads with MiXCR, one entry per CDR3 protein. Altogether about 85,000 distinct CDR3 sequences are present, less than 15% being singletons, with the ten largest covering 0.9% to 0.95%. This CDR3 is 14 amino acids long. Trimming took 4 bases from V and 3 from J; bases not matched to a gene: 4. Germline-derived CDR1 and CDR2 are SSHAT and FNYEAQ (reference sequence).

The V call is TRBV7-7, the J call TRBJ1-1; 8 bases are a match to TRBD1. The receptor was derived from a human donor in good health. The sequencing sample was made of central memory CD4+ T cells from blood. The CDR3 bases are TGTGCCAGCAGCTCGGAACAGGGGGACACTGAAGCTTTCTTT. Translation gives CASSSEQGDTEAFF.